A single sample is the source of the 2 T cell receptor beta chains below, sequenced in a study of cytomegalovirus exposure and HLA in healthy donors. Amplification used 60 Vbeta primers and 13 Jbeta primers. TCRdb keeps only in-frame clones here, not all; method: immunoSEQ multiplex PCR. In the table there are 110,000 to 150,000 clones, approximately 80% of which are singletons. The sample was PBMCs. The receptors shown here come from a male donor in good health and CMV-seronegative.

The chain couples TRBV2 to TRBJ2-5; D unresolved. This CDR3 contains 11 residues. Germline CDR1 and CDR2: SNHLY and FYNNEI. The V gene lost 2 bases and the J gene lost 5 bases, with 3 bases spanning the gap. DNA of the CDR3: TGTGCCAGCAGTGAATCGGAGACCCAGTACTTC. It is translated as CASSESETQYF. The full variable domain, with the rest looked up from reference TRBV2 and TRBJ2-5, is EPEVTQTPSHQVTQMGQEVILRCVPISNHLYFYWYRQILGQKVEFLVSFYNNEISEKSEIFDDQFSVERPDGSNFTLKIRSTKLEDSAMYFCASSESETQYFGPGTRLLVL.

This chain joins TRBV27 and TRBJ2-1; 11 bases are shared with TRBD2. Germline V gene sequence: CDR1 MNHEY, CDR2 SMNVEV (reference sequence). With 6 bases clipped from V and 4 bases from J, the junction kept 5 bases outside the gene matches. This CDR3 is 15 amino acids long. For the CDR3, the DNA is TGTGCCAGCAGCTTAGCGGGAGGGGGGTACAATGAGCAGTTCTTC. It encodes CASSLAGGGYNEQFF.